The 8 T cell receptor beta chains below all came from one sample that was sequenced in a study of blood T cell repertoires in COVID-19. Only in-frame clones appear in the TCRdb table, and some are missing; sequencing was by immunoSEQ multiplex PCR. This sample has about 70,000 clones, with around 87% found just once. The sample consisted of peripheral blood. These receptors all stem from a man aged 50-60 years with acute or convalescent COVID-19.

J is TRBJ2-6 and V is TRBV10-3; D remains unclear. The CDR3 spans 16 residues. Germline CDR1 reads ENHRY; CDR2 reads SYGVKD. V shed 6 bases and J shed 4 bases, with 16 bases lying between them. The CDR3 region has the DNA TGTGCCATCAGCGCGTCGGTCGACTCCGGGGCCAACGTCCTGACTTTC. Encoded protein: CAISASVDSGANVLTF.

The genes are TRBV3-1 (or the pseudogene TRBV3-2) and TRBJ1-1; D is unclear. The CDR3 is 14 amino acids. V lost 5 bases and J 3 bases, leaving 13 bases between the germline ends. CDR1 is LGHDT and CDR2 is YNNKEL in the germline V gene (reference sequence). The CDR3 protein is CASSFEYSDTEAFF. The CDR3 nucleotides read TGTGCCAGCAGCTTCGAGTACTCCGACACTGAAGCTTTCTTT.

This chain connects TRBV19 to TRBJ1-5; possibly TRBD1 for D (5 bases). Germline V lookup: CDR1 LNHDA, CDR2 SQIVND (reference sequence). The CDR3 length is 16 residues. V dropped 7 bases and J dropped 1 base, with 17 bases sitting between them. In nucleotides, the CDR3 is TGTGCCAGTACCCGCCAAGGGGCTACAAGCAATCAGCCCCAGCATTTT. This sequence encodes CASTRQGATSNQPQHF.

The chain employs TRBV5-4 and TRBJ1-3, with 9 bases identical to TRBD1. Trimming took 4 bases from V and 2 from J; bases not matched to a gene: 4. Germline V gene data show CDR1 as SGHNT and CDR2 as YYREEE (reference sequence). The length of the CDR3 is 15 residues. CDR3 region: CASSRQGDPGNTIYF. DNA of the CDR3: TGTGCCAGCAGCCGACAGGGGGACCCTGGAAACACCATATATTTT.

This clone was detected once. The rearrangement uses TRBV25-1 and TRBJ1-6; 11 bases align to TRBD1. This CDR3 has 15 amino acids. V trimming: 6 bases; J trimming: 14 bases; junction bases outside the gene matches: 12. CDR1 is MGHDK and CDR2 is SYGVNS in the germline V gene. This CDR3 is CASRATGQGVSSLHF. For the CDR3, the DNA is TGTGCCAGCAGGGCTACGGGACAGGGGGTCTCGTCCCTCCACTTT.

This chain joins TRBV9 and TRBJ2-2; D not certain. This CDR3 region has 15 residues. From germline, CDR1 is SGDLS and CDR2 YYNGEE. The germline V and J ends were trimmed by 4 bases and 0 bases, with 10 bases remaining between them. The chain's CDR3 is CASSPMVANTGELFF. The CDR3 DNA is TGTGCCAGCAGCCCCATGGTAGCGAACACCGGGGAGCTGTTTTTT.

The chain carries TRBV6-5 and TRBJ2-2; 8 bases map to TRBD1. The V gene end was trimmed by 6 bases and the J gene end by 6 bases; junction bases not matched to a gene: 9. Germline CDR1 MNHEY, CDR2 SVGAGI. The CDR3 covers 15 residues. Written as DNA, the CDR3 is TGTGCCAGCAGACGATTCAGGGGGCGGCCCGGGGAGCTGTTTTTT. This gives the protein CASRRFRGRPGELFF.

This clone was observed a single time. This rearrangement joins TRBV5-1 to TRBJ2-5; 10 bases match TRBD2. The CDR3 is 16 residues long. CDR1 and CDR2 (germline): SGHRS, YFSETQ. With 5 bases clipped from V and 7 bases from J, the junction kept 14 bases outside the gene matches. The CDR3 loop reads CASSYIAGGLAGTQYF. The CDR3 DNA reads as TGCGCCAGCAGTTATATAGCGGGAGGCCTCGCGGGGACCCAGTACTTC.